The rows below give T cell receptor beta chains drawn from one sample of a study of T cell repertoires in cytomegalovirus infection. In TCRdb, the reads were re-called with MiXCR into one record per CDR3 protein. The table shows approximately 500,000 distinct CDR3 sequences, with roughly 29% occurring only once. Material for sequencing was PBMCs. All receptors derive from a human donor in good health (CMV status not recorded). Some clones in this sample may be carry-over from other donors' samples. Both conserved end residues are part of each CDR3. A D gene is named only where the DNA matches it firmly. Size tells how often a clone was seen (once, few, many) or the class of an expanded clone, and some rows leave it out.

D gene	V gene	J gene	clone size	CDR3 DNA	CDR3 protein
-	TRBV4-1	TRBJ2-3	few	TGCGCCAGCAGCCAATACCGGGCCACAGATACGCAGTATTTT	CASSQYRATDTQYF
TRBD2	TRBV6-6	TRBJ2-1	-	TGTGTCATAGGCGGGGGAGGACATGAGCAGTTCTTC	CVIGGGGHEQFF
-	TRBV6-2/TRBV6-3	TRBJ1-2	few	TGTGCCAGCAGTGATGACAGGTTGGGCTATGGCTACACCTTC	CASSDDRLGYGYTF
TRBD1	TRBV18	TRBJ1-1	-	TGTGCCAGCTCACCCGGAGGGGGACAGTCGAACACTGAAGCTTTCTTT	CASSPGGGQSNTEAFF
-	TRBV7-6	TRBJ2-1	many	TGTGCCAGCAGCCGACGGCAGCGGAGCTCCTACAATGAGCAGTTCTTC	CASSRRQRSSYNEQFF
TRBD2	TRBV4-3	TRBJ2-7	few	TGCGCCAGCAGCCAAGGACTAGCGGGAGACCGATACGAGCAGTACTTC	CASSQGLAGDRYEQYF
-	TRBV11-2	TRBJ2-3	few	TGTGCCAGCAGCTTAGCGAGGGGTCTCCCCTTGGGTTTT	CASSLARGLPLGF
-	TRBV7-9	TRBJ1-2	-	TGTGCCAGCAGCTTAGCGGCTCAGGTGGGGCCAGGCCGCCTCTACACCTTC	CASSLAAQVGPGRLYTF
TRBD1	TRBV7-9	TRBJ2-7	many	TGTGCCAGCAGCGAAGGACAGGGAGCTCTCCACGAGCAGTACTTC	CASSEGQGALHEQYF
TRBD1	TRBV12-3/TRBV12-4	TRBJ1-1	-	TGTGCCAGCAGTCCTCCGGACAGGTTTAACGCTGAAGCTTTCTTT	CASSPPDRFNAEAFF
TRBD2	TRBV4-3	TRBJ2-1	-	TGCGCCAGCAGTACTCTTCTAGCGGGAGTTACCAATGAGCAGTTCTTC	CASSTLLAGVTNEQFF
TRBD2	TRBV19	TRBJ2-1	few	TGTGCCAGTAGACGACTAGCGGGAGAGTTACGTGAGCAGTTCTTC	CASRRLAGELREQFF
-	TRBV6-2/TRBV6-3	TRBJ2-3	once	TGTGCCAGCAGGCCCGACAGAACCCCCACGCAGTATTTT	CASRPDRTPTQYF
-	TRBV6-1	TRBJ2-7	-	TGTGCCAGCAGTCCGACCGGGACTTCGTCCTACGAGCAGTACTTC	CASSPTGTSSYEQYF
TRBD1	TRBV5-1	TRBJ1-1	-	TGCGCCAGCAGCTGGACAGGGGCTGAAGCTTTCTTT	CASSWTGAEAFF
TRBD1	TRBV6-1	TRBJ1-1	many	TGTGCCAGCAGTTCCGGGACAGTTATGAACACTGAAGCTTTCTTT	CASSSGTVMNTEAFF
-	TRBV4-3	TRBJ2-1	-	TGCGCCAGCAGCCAAGGGGGACTGGCTTCGGGGAGCAATGAGCAGTTCTTC	CASSQGGLASGSNEQFF
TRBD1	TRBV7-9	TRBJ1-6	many	TGTGCCAGCAGCGATGGACAGGGTGGGGTAGGTTCACCCCTCCACTTT	CASSDGQGGVGSPLHF
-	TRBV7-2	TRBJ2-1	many	TGTGCCAGCAGCCCGGGACCGAACTACAATGAGCAGTTCTTC	CASSPGPNYNEQFF
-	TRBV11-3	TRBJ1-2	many	TGTGCCAGCAGCTTAGAGGCAGGGTATGGCTACACCTTC	CASSLEAGYGYTF
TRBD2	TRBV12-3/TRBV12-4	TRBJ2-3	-	TGTGCCACCGCAGTTATCGGACTAGCGGCCACAGATACGCAGTATTTT	CATAVIGLAATDTQYF
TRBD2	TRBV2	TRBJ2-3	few	TGTGCCAGAGCGGGAGGGCCGACAGATACGCAGTATTTT	CARAGGPTDTQYF
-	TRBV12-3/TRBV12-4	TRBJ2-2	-	TGTGCCAGCACTGGGGCGGGACTCTTCAACACCGGGGAGCTGTTTTTT	CASTGAGLFNTGELFF
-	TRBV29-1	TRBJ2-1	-	TGCAGCGTTGTTTTAGAGCCCCTAAGGGGTGAGCAGTTCTTC	CSVVLEPLRGEQFF
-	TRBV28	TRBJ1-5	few	TGTGCCAGCTCGTCGAGGGTGCGACAGCCCCAGCATTTT	CASSSRVRQPQHF
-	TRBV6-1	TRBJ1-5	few	TGTGCCAGCAGTGAATTCCCAGGCAATCAGCCCCAGCATTTT	CASSEFPGNQPQHF
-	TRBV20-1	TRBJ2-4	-	TGCAGTGCTAGAGATCTTATTAGTCGGCTAGCCAAAAACATTCAGTACTTC	CSARDLISRLAKNIQYF
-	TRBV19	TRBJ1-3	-	TGTGCCAGTAGTATCGGACAGTGGCAAGGGAACACCATATATTTT	CASSIGQWQGNTIYF
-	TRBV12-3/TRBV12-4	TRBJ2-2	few	TGTGCCAGCAGTTTAAGGCCCATCTCCGGGGAGCTGTTTTTT	CASSLRPISGELFF
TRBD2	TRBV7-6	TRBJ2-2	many	TGTGCCAGCAGCTTACGGGGTAGCGGGGGTACCGGGGAGCTGTTTTTT	CASSLRGSGGTGELFF
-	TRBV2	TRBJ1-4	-	TGTGCCAGCAGTGATGCGGCCACCGAAAAACTGTTTTTT	CASSDAATEKLFF
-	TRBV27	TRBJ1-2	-	TGTGCCAGCAGTCTTGGCGGCAGCGGAGACTTACGGAACGGCTACACCTTC	CASSLGGSGDLRNGYTF
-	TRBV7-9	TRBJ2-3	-	TGTGCCAGCAGCTTATTTACCGGCACAGATACGCAGTATTTT	CASSLFTGTDTQYF
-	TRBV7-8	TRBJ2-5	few	TGTGCCAGCAGCTTAGGAGGTGACGGAGAGACCCAGTACTTC	CASSLGGDGETQYF
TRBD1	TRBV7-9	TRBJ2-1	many	TGTGCCAGCAGCTGGGGACAGCCCTACAATGAGCAGTTCTTC	CASSWGQPYNEQFF
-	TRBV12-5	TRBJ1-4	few	TGTGCTAGTGGGCTACGGGGGGAACTGTTTTTT	CASGLRGELFF
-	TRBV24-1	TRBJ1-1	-	TGTGCCACCAGTGAGGGGGGAAACACTGAAGCTTTCTTT	CATSEGGNTEAFF
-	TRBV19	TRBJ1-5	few	TGTGCCAGTAGTATTTCGAGAGGGGCACGCGACAATCAGCCCCAGCATTTT	CASSISRGARDNQPQHF
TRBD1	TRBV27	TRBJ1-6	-	TGTGCCAGCAGGGCGACAGGGAAAGGTTCACCCCTCCACTTT	CASRATGKGSPLHF
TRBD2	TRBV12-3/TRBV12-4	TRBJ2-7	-	TGTGCCAGCAGTTTAGGGGGAGGGAGGCGCTCCGAGCAGTACTTC	CASSLGGGRRSEQYF
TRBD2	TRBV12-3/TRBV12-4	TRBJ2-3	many	TGTGCCAGCAGTTGGGGACTAGCGGGAGTCTTGGGAGATACGCAGTATTTT	CASSWGLAGVLGDTQYF